Following are 20 T cell receptor beta chains from one sample sequenced in a study of OX40 agonist ivuxolimab in advanced cancers. Profiling relied on immunoSEQ multiplex PCR, and the TCRdb table lists in-frame clones only, not all of them. The sample has tens of thousands of clones, roughly 80% seen once; the top ten hold roughly 4.6%. The sample in question was CD4+ or CD8+ T cells sorted from blood, obtained in a trial of the OX40 agonist ivuxolimab. The receptors stem from an adult with an advanced solid tumor such as melanoma, head and neck, liver or kidney cancer.

The chain links TRBV5-1 to TRBJ1-1; 10 bases agree with TRBD1. Germline CDR1 SGHRS, CDR2 YFSETQ. Trimming at V came to 4 bases and at J to 6 bases, leaving 6 bases not matched to a gene. The CDR3 has 14 amino acids. The CDR3 nucleotides read TGCGCCAGCAGCGCCTCCGGGACAGGGGCTGAAGCTTTCTTT. This encodes CASSASGTGAEAFF.

This clone appeared a single time. The CDR3 here is CASSLGANSPLHF. DNA of the CDR3: TGTGCCAGCAGCTTGGGGGCCAATTCACCCCTCCACTTT. The chain links TRBV11-3 to TRBJ1-6, with a possible D match to TRBD1 (6 bases). The CDR3 loop spans 13 amino acids. The V end was cut by 3 bases, the J end by 7 bases, with 7 bases between. Germline CDR1 SGHNT, CDR2 YENEEA.

This clone has a handful of counts. This rearrangement joins TRBV7-3 to TRBJ1-1; D remains ambiguous. The V and J ends lost 5 bases and 1 base respectively, with 14 bases between them. The CDR3 has 15 residues. CDR1 and CDR2 from the germline V gene are SGHTA and FQGTGA. CDR3 region: CASSTTIAGNTEAFF. As DNA, the CDR3 is TGTGCCAGCAGCACTACAATTGCAGGGAACACTGAAGCTTTCTTT. The variable domain in full, completed from reference TRBV7-3 and TRBJ1-1, reads GAGVSQTPSNKVTEKGKYVELRCDPISGHTALYWYRQSLGQGPEFLIYFQGTGAADDSGLPNDRFFAVRPEGSVSTLKIQRTERGDSAVYLCASSTTIAGNTEAFFGQGTRLTVV.

The genes are TRBV9 and TRBJ2-6; D may be TRBD1 or TRBD2 (5 bases each). Germline values: CDR1 SGDLS, CDR2 YYNGEE. V shed 0 bases and J shed 0 bases, with 10 bases lying between them. The CDR3 spans 17 residues. The CDR3 DNA sequence: TGTGCCAGCAGCGTAGCGGGACGGGTCTCTGGGGCCAACGTCCTGACTTTC. It codes for CASSVAGRVSGANVLTF.

This sequence joins TRBV5-6 and TRBJ1-5; possibly TRBD1 for D (6 bases). Germline CDR1 is SGHDT and CDR2 is YYEEEE. This CDR3 spans 15 amino acids. V shed 4 bases and J shed 4 bases, with 15 bases lying between them. As DNA, the CDR3 is TGTGCCAGCAGCCCCGCGGGGGGCGTAAATCAGCCCCAGCATTTT. Translating gives CASSPAGGVNQPQHF.

This chain uses TRBV5-1 with TRBJ2-3; D is undetermined. CDR1 and CDR2 from the germline V gene are SGHRS and YFSETQ. V lost 0 bases, J lost 4 bases, and 3 bases lay in between. The CDR3 totals 12 residues. The CDR3 DNA sequence: TGCGCCAGCAGCTTGGATCCAGATACGCAGTATTTT. Protein sequence: CASSLDPDTQYF.

This clone was counted a single time. V is TRBV11-2 and J is TRBJ2-3; D may be TRBD2 (5 bases). The germline CDR1 and CDR2 sequences are SGHAT and FQNNGV. V lost 7 bases and J 1 base, leaving 18 bases between the germline ends. The CDR3 covers 16 residues. The CDR3 region has the DNA TGTGCCAGCACCCCCGGTCTAGCTCTACGCACAGATACGCAGTATTTT. Its translation: CASTPGLALRTDTQYF.

The chain links TRBV19 to TRBJ2-7; 10 nucleotides align to TRBD1. The CDR3 covers 15 residues. Germline loops: CDR1 LNHDA, CDR2 SQIVND (reference sequence). V trimming: 5 bases; J trimming: 2 bases; junction bases outside the gene matches: 6. The CDR3 coding sequence is TGTGCCAGTAGTGTTTCGGGACAGGGGCCCTACGAGCAGTACTTC. The encoded protein is CASSVSGQGPYEQYF.

The chain joins TRBV11-1 to TRBJ2-1, with a weak D call TRBD2 (6 bases). This CDR3 comprises 14 residues. The germline V gene encodes CDR1 SGHAT and CDR2 FQDESV (reference sequence). The germline V and J ends were trimmed by 1 base and 9 bases, with 13 bases remaining between them. The CDR3 is CASSLGVRESEQFF. The DNA for the CDR3 is TGTGCCAGCAGCTTAGGGGTACGGGAGAGTGAGCAGTTCTTC.

The V gene is TRBV4-1, the J gene TRBJ2-7; D gene ambiguous. This CDR3 is 14 amino acids long. Germline V gene data show CDR1 as MGHRA and CDR2 as YSYEKL. Deletions cut 1 base from V and 0 bases from J, with 7 bases between. The CDR3 loop is CASSQGLYSYEQYF. CDR3 DNA: TGCGCCAGCAGCCAAGGACTGTACTCCTACGAGCAGTACTTC.

The chain joins TRBV5-6 to TRBJ2-7; 7 bases map to TRBD1. CDR1 is SGHDT and CDR2 is YYEEEE in the germline V gene. V lost 4 bases and J lost 3; bases outside the gene matches: 7. The CDR3 is made up of 14 amino acids. The CDR3 DNA is TGTGCCAGCAGCCGAGGGACAGCCTACTACGAGCAGTACTTC. This gives the protein CASSRGTAYYEQYF.

This sequence joins TRBV10-3 and TRBJ2-5; TRBD1 matches 10 bases. Germline V gene data show CDR1 as ENHRY and CDR2 as SYGVKD. This CDR3 has 14 amino acids. The V and J ends lost 5 bases and 5 bases, in that order; junction bases with no gene match: 5. DNA of the CDR3: TGTGCCATCAGTCCCGGGACAGGGGCCGAGACCCAGTACTTC. Protein product: CAISPGTGAETQYF.

The CDR3, as DNA: TGCGCCAGCAGTGGAGGGGGCATCCAGCCCCAGCATTTT. Amino acid sequence: CASSGGGIQPQHF. The V and J genes are TRBV10-2 and TRBJ1-5; 7 bases match TRBD1. The J segment lost 7 bases and the V segment lost 4 bases, leaving 4 bases of the junction unmatched. From germline, CDR1 is WSHSY and CDR2 SAAADI. CDR3 size: 13 residues.

This rearrangement joins TRBV29-1 to TRBJ2-2; D possibly corresponds to TRBD2 (6 bases). The CDR3 covers 14 residues. With 1 base removed from V and 3 bases from J, the gap between germline ends came to 9 bases. Per the germline V gene, CDR1 is SQVTM and CDR2 is ANQGSEA. Written as DNA, the CDR3 is TGCAGCGTTGAAGCGGGAGCGTACACCGGGGAGCTGTTTTTT. This encodes CSVEAGAYTGELFF.

Only a few counts were recorded for this clone. This chain connects TRBV5-4 to TRBJ1-1, with D hard to call. The CDR3 loop spans 11 amino acids. The germline gives CDR1 SGHNT, CDR2 YYREEE (reference sequence). The V and J ends lost 2 bases and 4 bases respectively, with 3 bases between them. The CDR3 region is CASSFSTEAFF. As DNA, the CDR3 is TGTGCCAGCAGCTTTAGCACTGAAGCTTTCTTT.

As DNA, the CDR3 is TGCAGCGTGGGGGGGGGCCCGACCGAAGCTTTCTTT. Translated: CSVGGGPTEAFF. V is TRBV29-1 and J is TRBJ1-1; perhaps TRBD1 as D (6 bases). The ends were cut back, 6 bases at V and 8 bases at J, with 16 bases in the middle. Germline V gene data show CDR1 as SQVTM and CDR2 as ANQGSEA. This CDR3 spans 12 amino acids.

The chain uses TRBV18 and TRBJ1-4; no clear D gene. This CDR3 comprises 15 residues. CDR1 is KGHSH, CDR2 LQKENI, per germline. Between the trimmed V and J ends, which lost 1 base and 7 bases, there was a span of 13 bases. CDR3 amino acids: CASSPREELSEKLFF. The CDR3 bases are TGTGCCAGCTCACCACGAGAGGAATTGAGTGAAAAACTGTTTTTT.

The chain uses TRBV6-5 and TRBJ2-5; no definite D call. The DNA matches TRBJ2-7 better at its end, which makes the J call doubtful. The CDR3 totals 12 residues. CDR1 and CDR2 (germline): MNHEY, SVGAGI. The CDR3 DNA follows: TGTGCCAGCAGTCCCACCTCCTACGAGCAGTACTTC. It yields the protein CASSPTSYEQYF.

This sequence joins TRBV18 and TRBJ2-1, with TRBD2 matching over 7 bases. The CDR3 loop spans 14 amino acids. Germline V CDR1 and CDR2: KGHSH, LQKENI. Trimming cost V 0 bases and J 9 bases; bases outside gene matches: 5. The CDR3 region has the DNA TGTGCCAGCTCACCACCGGGGGGGGTCTCTGAGCAGTTCTTC. It yields the protein CASSPPGGVSEQFF.

The chain joins TRBV5-4 to TRBJ2-3; D possibly corresponds to TRBD2 (5 bases). Trimming stripped 4 bases from V and 0 bases from J, with 18 bases between. The CDR3 runs 17 residues. The germline CDR1 and CDR2 sequences are SGHNT and YYREEE (reference sequence). The chain's CDR3 is CASSPPSAGPSTDTQYF. CDR3 DNA sequence: TGTGCCAGCAGCCCACCGAGCGCGGGCCCTAGCACAGATACGCAGTATTTT. Full variable domain (missing parts from reference TRBV5-4 and TRBJ2-3): ETGVTQSPTHLIKTRGQQVTLRCSSQSGHNTVSWYQQALGQGPQFIFQYYREEENGRGNFPPRFSGLQFPNYSSELNVNALELDDSALYLCASSPPSAGPSTDTQYFGPGTRLTVL.